One and the same sample provided the 8 T cell receptor beta chains below, sequenced in a study of blood T cell repertoires in COVID-19. TCRdb keeps only in-frame clones here, not all; method: immunoSEQ multiplex PCR. The profile shows some 200,000 clones, under 90% of them singletons. What was sequenced was peripheral blood. The receptors were gathered from a man aged 50-60 years with acute or convalescent COVID-19.

The gene calls are TRBV18 and TRBJ1-5; D is perhaps TRBD1 (5 bases). The V and J ends lost 5 bases and 0 bases respectively, with 14 bases between them. Germline V gives CDR1 KGHSH, CDR2 LQKENI. The CDR3 length is 16 residues. The DNA of the CDR3 is TGTGCCAGCTCATATACAGGCTACACTAGCAATCAGCCCCAGCATTTT. Translating it yields CASSYTGYTSNQPQHF.

The chain recombines TRBV19 with TRBJ1-4; the D gene is possibly TRBD1 (5 bases). The CDR3 contains 15 residues. V gave up 5 bases and J gave up 0 bases, with 10 bases separating them. CDR1 LNHDA and CDR2 SQIVND come from the germline V gene (reference sequence). The CDR3 DNA sequence: TGTGCCAGTAGTTCAGGGTTTGCAACTAATGAAAAACTGTTTTTT. Protein: CASSSGFATNEKLFF.

In its sample, this clone was seen a few times. The chain has TRBV7-9 and TRBJ2-7, with a weak D call TRBD1 (5 bases). Trimming shortened V by 5 bases and J by 6 bases, and 17 bases separated the two germline ends. Per germline, CDR1 SEHNR and CDR2 FQNEAQ (reference sequence). This CDR3 has 14 residues. CDR3 amino acids: CASSPLPDSSEQYF. The CDR3 coding sequence is TGTGCCAGCAGCCCACTTCCTGACAGCAGCGAGCAGTACTTC.

The J gene is TRBJ1-5, the V gene TRBV2; no reliable D call. V lost 1 base and J lost 5, with 9 bases in between. The CDR3 consists of 14 residues. The germline CDR1 and CDR2 sequences are SNHLY and FYNNEI. Here the CDR3 reads CASSEELRYQPQHF. CDR3 sequence (DNA): TGTGCCAGCAGTGAAGAGTTGCGATATCAGCCCCAGCATTTT.

This chain's CDR3 is CASSSQVNQPQHF. In DNA form, the CDR3 reads TGTGCCAGCAGCTCCCAGGTAAATCAGCCCCAGCATTTT. This chain joins TRBV3-1 (or the pseudogene TRBV3-2) and TRBJ1-5, with D uncertain. Trimming shortened V by 5 bases and J by 4 bases, and 9 bases separated the two germline ends. This CDR3 comprises 13 residues. The germline V gene encodes CDR1 LGHDT and CDR2 YNNKEL (reference sequence).

The chain carries TRBV7-9 and TRBJ2-7; 10 bases map to TRBD1. Germline V gene sequence: CDR1 SEHNR, CDR2 FQNEAQ (reference sequence). This CDR3 is 15 amino acids long. V was clipped by 5 bases and J by 4 bases; unmatched bases: 8. CDR3 region: CASSEDRGYRYEQYF. The CDR3 nucleotides read TGTGCCAGCAGCGAGGACAGGGGGTATAGATACGAGCAGTACTTC.

The rearrangement joins TRBV7-9 to TRBJ2-3; 9 bases agree with TRBD2. CDR3 size: 17 residues. CDR1 and CDR2 (germline): SEHNR, FQNEAQ (reference sequence). V was clipped by 4 bases and J by 0 bases; unmatched bases: 8. DNA for the CDR3: TGTGCCAGCAGCTCCGAGCGGGGGGCGGGGAGCACAGATACGCAGTATTTT. It codes for CASSSERGAGSTDTQYF. The full variable domain, in which reference TRBV7-9 and TRBJ2-3 provide the parts outside the CDR3, is DTGVSQNPRHKITKRGQNVTFRCDPISEHNRLYWYRQTLGQGPEFLTYFQNEAQLEKSRLLSDRFSAERPKGSFSTLEIQRTEQGDSAMYLCASSSERGAGSTDTQYFGPGTRLTVL.

DNA for the CDR3: TGTGCCAGCAGTTACTCTGTAGACACTGAAGCTTTCTTT. It is translated as CASSYSVDTEAFF. This chain connects TRBV6-5 to TRBJ1-1; D unclear. From germline, CDR1 is MNHEY and CDR2 SVGAGI. This CDR3 has 13 amino acids. The V and J ends lost 0 bases and 3 bases respectively, with 5 bases between them.